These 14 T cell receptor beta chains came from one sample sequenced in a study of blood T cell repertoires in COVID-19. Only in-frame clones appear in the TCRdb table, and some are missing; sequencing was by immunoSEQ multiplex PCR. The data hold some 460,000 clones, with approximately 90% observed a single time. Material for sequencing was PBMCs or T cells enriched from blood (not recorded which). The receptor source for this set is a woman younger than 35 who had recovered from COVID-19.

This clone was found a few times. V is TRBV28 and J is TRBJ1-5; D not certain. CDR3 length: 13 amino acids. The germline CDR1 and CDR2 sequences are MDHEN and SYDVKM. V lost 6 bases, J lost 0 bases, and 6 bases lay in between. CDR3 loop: CASRSFSNQPQHF. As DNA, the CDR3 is TGTGCCAGCAGAAGCTTTAGCAATCAGCCCCAGCATTTT.

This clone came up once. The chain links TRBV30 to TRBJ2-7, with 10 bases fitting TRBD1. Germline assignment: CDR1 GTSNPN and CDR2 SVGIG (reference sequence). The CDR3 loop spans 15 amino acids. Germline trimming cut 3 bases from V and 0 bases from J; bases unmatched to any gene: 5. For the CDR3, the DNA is TGTGCCTGGAGCTGGGGACAGGGGAGCTCCTACGAGCAGTACTTC. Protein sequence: CAWSWGQGSSYEQYF.

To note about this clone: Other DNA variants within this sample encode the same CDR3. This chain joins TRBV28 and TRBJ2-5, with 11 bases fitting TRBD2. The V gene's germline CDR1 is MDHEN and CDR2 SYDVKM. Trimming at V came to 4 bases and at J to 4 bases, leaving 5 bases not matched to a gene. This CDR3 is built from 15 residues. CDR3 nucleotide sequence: TGTGCCAGCAGTTCTCTAGCGGGGGGAAGAGAGACCCAGTACTTC. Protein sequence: CASSSLAGGRETQYF.

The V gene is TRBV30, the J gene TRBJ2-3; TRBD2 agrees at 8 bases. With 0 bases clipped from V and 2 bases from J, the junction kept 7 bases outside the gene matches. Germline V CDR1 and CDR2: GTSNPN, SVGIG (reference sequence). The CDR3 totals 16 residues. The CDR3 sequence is CAWSVRRGAHTDTQYF. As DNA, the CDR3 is TGTGCCTGGAGTGTACGGCGGGGGGCTCACACAGATACGCAGTATTTT.

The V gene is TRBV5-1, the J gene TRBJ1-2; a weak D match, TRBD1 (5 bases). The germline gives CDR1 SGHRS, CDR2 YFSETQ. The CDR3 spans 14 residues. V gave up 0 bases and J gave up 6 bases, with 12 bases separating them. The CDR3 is CASSLEQGRNGYTF. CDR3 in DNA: TGCGCCAGCAGCTTGGAGCAGGGTCGTAATGGCTACACCTTC.

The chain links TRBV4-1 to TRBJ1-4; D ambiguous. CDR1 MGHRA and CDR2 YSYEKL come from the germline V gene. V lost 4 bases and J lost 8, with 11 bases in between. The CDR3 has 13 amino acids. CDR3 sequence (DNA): TGCGCCAGCAGCCCCACGGCGGCCGAAAAACTGTTTTTT. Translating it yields CASSPTAAEKLFF.

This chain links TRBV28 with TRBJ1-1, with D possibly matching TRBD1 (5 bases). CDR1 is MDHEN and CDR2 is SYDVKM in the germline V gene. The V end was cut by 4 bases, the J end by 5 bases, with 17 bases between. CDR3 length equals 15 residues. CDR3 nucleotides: TGTGCCAGCAGTTCTGCGGGGACGGAGGGGACTGAAGCTTTCTTT. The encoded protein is CASSSAGTEGTEAFF.

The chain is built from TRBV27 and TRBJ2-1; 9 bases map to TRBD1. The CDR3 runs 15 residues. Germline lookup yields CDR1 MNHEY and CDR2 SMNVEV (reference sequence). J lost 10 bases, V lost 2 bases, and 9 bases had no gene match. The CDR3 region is CASSLPGQGRREQFF. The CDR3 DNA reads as TGTGCCAGCAGTTTACCGGGACAGGGTAGAAGAGAGCAGTTCTTC.

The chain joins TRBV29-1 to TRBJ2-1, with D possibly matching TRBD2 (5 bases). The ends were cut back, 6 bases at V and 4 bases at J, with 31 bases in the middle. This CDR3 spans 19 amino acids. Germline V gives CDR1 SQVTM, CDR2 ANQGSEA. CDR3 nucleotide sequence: TGCAGCGTCCCTGCCGTGGATATTCACCCCCGGGATCAATACAATGAGCAGTTCTTC. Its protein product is CSVPAVDIHPRDQYNEQFF.

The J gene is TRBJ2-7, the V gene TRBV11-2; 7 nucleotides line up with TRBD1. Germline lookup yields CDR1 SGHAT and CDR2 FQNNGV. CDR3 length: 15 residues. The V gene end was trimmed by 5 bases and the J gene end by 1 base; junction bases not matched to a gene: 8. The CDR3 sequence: CASSTGRGLSYEQYF. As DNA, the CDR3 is TGTGCCAGCAGCACAGGAAGGGGGCTGTCCTACGAGCAGTACTTC.

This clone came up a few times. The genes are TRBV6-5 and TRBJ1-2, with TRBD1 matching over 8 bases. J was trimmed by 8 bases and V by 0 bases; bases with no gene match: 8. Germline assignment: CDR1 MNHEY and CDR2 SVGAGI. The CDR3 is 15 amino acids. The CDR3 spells CASSYSDQGALGYTF. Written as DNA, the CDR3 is TGTGCCAGCAGTTACTCGGATCAGGGGGCTCTGGGCTACACCTTC.

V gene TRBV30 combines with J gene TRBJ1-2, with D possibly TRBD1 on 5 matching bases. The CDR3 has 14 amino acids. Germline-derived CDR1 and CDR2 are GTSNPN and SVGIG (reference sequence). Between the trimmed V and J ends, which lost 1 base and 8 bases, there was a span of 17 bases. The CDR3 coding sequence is TGTGCCTGGAGTGAAATCGGAGCAGGGCAAGGCTACACCTTC. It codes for CAWSEIGAGQGYTF.

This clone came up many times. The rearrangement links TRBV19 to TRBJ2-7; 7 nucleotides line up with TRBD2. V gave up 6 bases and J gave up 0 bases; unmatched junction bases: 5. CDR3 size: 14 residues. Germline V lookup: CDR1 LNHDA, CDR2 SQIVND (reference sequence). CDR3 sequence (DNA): TGTGCCAGTAGCCTAGCGGCGAGCTCCTACGAGCAGTACTTC. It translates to CASSLAASSYEQYF.

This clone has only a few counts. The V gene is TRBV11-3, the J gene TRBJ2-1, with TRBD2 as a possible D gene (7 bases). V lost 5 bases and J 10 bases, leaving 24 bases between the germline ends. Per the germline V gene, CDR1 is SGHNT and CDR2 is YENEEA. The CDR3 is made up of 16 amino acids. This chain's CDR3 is CASSPTEGGPLGEQFF. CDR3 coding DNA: TGTGCCAGCAGCCCCACCGAGGGGGGGCCCTTAGGAGAGCAGTTCTTC.